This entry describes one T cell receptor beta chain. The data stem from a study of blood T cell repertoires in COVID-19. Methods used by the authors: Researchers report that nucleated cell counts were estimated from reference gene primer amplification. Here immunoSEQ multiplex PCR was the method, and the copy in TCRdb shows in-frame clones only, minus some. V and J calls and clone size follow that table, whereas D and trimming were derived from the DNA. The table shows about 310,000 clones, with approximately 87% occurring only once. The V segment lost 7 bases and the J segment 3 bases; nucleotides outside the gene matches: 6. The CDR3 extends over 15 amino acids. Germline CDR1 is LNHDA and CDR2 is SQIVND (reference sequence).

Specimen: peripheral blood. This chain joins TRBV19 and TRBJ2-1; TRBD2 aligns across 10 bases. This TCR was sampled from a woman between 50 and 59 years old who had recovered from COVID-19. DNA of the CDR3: TGTGCCAGTACGGTTAGCGGGAGGCGCTACAATGAGCAGTTCTTC. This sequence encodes CASTVSGRRYNEQFF.